The present T cell receptor beta chain was sequenced within a study of T cell responses to AZD1222 COVID-19 vaccine. Trimming left V 0 bases short and J 8 bases short, with 7 bases between. The CDR3 runs to 12 residues. Germline assignment: CDR1 SEHNR and CDR2 FQNEAQ (reference sequence). This clone was recorded only once. Its antigen is currently unknown. Study-level findings and limits: Receipt of two AZD1222 doses was followed by a rise in Spike-specific TCR breadth and depth. The span of vaccine-associated CD4 TCRs extended across spike, with dominance at 160-218 and 743-854. It was only a handful of AZD1222 recipients who were seropositive at baseline.

Assay: immunoSEQ multiplex PCR; the TCRdb copy retains only in-frame clones and omits some. The sample lists 120,000 or so clones; under 85% were seen once. This material consisted of peripheral blood, taken on day 0 of AZD1222 vaccination. The clonotype was recovered from an adult in good health. The chain is built from TRBV7-9 and TRBJ1-2; a possible D gene is TRBD1 (5 bases). In DNA, the CDR3 is TGTGCCAGCAGCTTAGCGGGGCCCGGCTACACCTTC. Its translation is CASSLAGPGYTF.